These T cell receptor beta chains were read from a single sample in a study of T cells of healthy individuals. A single record per CDR3 protein comes from TCRdb applying MiXCR to the 5' RACE reads. The sample has tens of thousands of distinct CDR3 sequences, roughly 14% seen once. The source of these receptors is a human donor in good health. Each CDR3 is given with its conserved first and last residue. Fields, in order: V gene, J gene, D gene, clone size, CDR3 protein, CDR3 DNA. A D gene is named only where the DNA matches it firmly. Only part of the rows carry a size: once, few, many, or a class if the clone is expanded.

v_call: TRBV11-2
j_call: TRBJ2-3
d_call: .
clone_size: .
cdr3_aa: CASSPATDTQYF
cdr3_nt: TGTGCCAGCAGCCCCGCGACAGATACGCAGTATTTT

v_call: TRBV12-3/TRBV12-4
j_call: TRBJ2-5
d_call: TRBD2
clone_size: many
cdr3_aa: CASSYLRENGETQYF
cdr3_nt: TGTGCCAGCAGTTATTTGCGGGAGAATGGAGAGACCCAGTACTTC

v_call: TRBV11-2
j_call: TRBJ1-3
d_call: .
clone_size: few
cdr3_aa: CASSLVVGTIYF
cdr3_nt: TGTGCCAGCAGCTTAGTTGTTGGCACCATATATTTT

v_call: TRBV18
j_call: TRBJ1-5
d_call: .
clone_size: many
cdr3_aa: CASSSGTPRDQPQHF
cdr3_nt: TGTGCCAGCTCATCGGGGACACCCCGGGATCAGCCCCAGCATTTT

v_call: TRBV5-8
j_call: TRBJ2-3
d_call: .
clone_size: once
cdr3_aa: CASSFDGGRGDTQYF
cdr3_nt: TGTGCCAGCAGCTTTGACGGCGGCCGTGGGGATACGCAGTATTTT

v_call: TRBV4-2
j_call: TRBJ2-3
d_call: .
clone_size: .
cdr3_aa: CASSRSEPGLITDTQYF
cdr3_nt: TGTGCCAGCAGCCGCTCGGAACCGGGACTTATCACAGATACGCAGTATTTT

v_call: TRBV6-5
j_call: TRBJ1-2
d_call: .
clone_size: .
cdr3_aa: CASSYSHPSSRGKGYTF
cdr3_nt: TGTGCCAGCAGTTACTCGCATCCTTCTTCGAGGGGGAAAGGCTACACCTTC

v_call: TRBV5-1
j_call: TRBJ1-2
d_call: .
clone_size: many
cdr3_aa: CASSLDGSNYGYTF
cdr3_nt: TGCGCCAGCAGCTTGGACGGATCTAACTATGGCTACACCTTC

v_call: TRBV9
j_call: TRBJ2-1
d_call: .
clone_size: .
cdr3_aa: CASSPVGGPLSSYNEQFF
cdr3_nt: TGTGCCAGCAGCCCAGTGGGGGGACCCCTGAGCTCCTACAATGAGCAGTTCTTC

v_call: TRBV7-9
j_call: TRBJ2-7
d_call: TRBD1
clone_size: .
cdr3_aa: CASSLASGTAYEQYF
cdr3_nt: TGTGCCAGCAGCTTAGCTTCCGGGACAGCCTACGAGCAGTACTTC

v_call: TRBV24-1
j_call: TRBJ2-3
d_call: TRBD2
clone_size: .
cdr3_aa: CATSDSGTTIHSQYF
cdr3_nt: TGTGCCACCAGTGACTCCGGGACTACAATTCATTCGCAGTATTTT

v_call: TRBV7-2
j_call: TRBJ1-6
d_call: .
clone_size: few
cdr3_aa: CASSLSSAYNSPLHF
cdr3_nt: TGTGCCAGCAGCTTAAGCTCGGCATATAATTCACCCCTCCACTTT

v_call: TRBV7-6
j_call: TRBJ2-7
d_call: .
clone_size: many
cdr3_aa: CASSLQVASYEQYF
cdr3_nt: TGTGCCAGCAGCTTACAGGTTGCCTCCTACGAGCAGTACTTC

v_call: TRBV5-6
j_call: TRBJ1-2
d_call: TRBD1
clone_size: .
cdr3_aa: CASSFRTGGYGYTF
cdr3_nt: TGTGCCAGCAGCTTTCGGACAGGGGGATATGGCTACACCTTC

v_call: TRBV12-3/TRBV12-4
j_call: TRBJ2-1
d_call: TRBD2
clone_size: many
cdr3_aa: CASSPGTSRHNEQFF
cdr3_nt: TGTGCCAGCAGTCCGGGGACTAGTCGCCACAATGAGCAGTTCTTC

v_call: TRBV4-3
j_call: TRBJ2-3
d_call: TRBD2
clone_size: .
cdr3_aa: CASSQEAGGQGTDTQYF
cdr3_nt: TGCGCCAGCAGCCAAGAGGCGGGGGGCCAGGGCACAGATACGCAGTATTTT

v_call: TRBV20-1
j_call: TRBJ2-5
d_call: .
clone_size: many
cdr3_aa: CSASIAILETQYF
cdr3_nt: TGCAGTGCTAGTATCGCGATCCTGGAGACCCAGTACTTC

v_call: TRBV20-1
j_call: TRBJ2-3
d_call: .
clone_size: few
cdr3_aa: CSASTTDTQYF
cdr3_nt: TGCAGTGCTAGCACGACAGATACGCAGTATTTT

v_call: TRBV3-1
j_call: TRBJ2-7
d_call: .
clone_size: .
cdr3_aa: CASSPYRDYEQYF
cdr3_nt: TGTGCCAGCAGCCCCTACAGAGACTACGAGCAGTACTTC

v_call: TRBV5-4
j_call: TRBJ2-2
d_call: .
clone_size: .
cdr3_aa: CASAYGGTNTGELFF
cdr3_nt: TGTGCCAGCGCTTACGGGGGAACGAACACCGGGGAGCTGTTTTTT

v_call: TRBV7-2
j_call: TRBJ2-3
d_call: .
clone_size: many
cdr3_aa: CASSFPPEGGADTQYF
cdr3_nt: TGTGCCAGCAGCTTCCCCCCCGAGGGAGGCGCAGATACGCAGTATTTT

v_call: TRBV27
j_call: TRBJ2-1
d_call: .
clone_size: .
cdr3_aa: CASSFQGRGLGNEQFF
cdr3_nt: TGTGCCAGCAGTTTTCAGGGGCGCGGTCTGGGCAATGAGCAGTTCTTC

v_call: TRBV24-1
j_call: TRBJ1-1
d_call: .
clone_size: many
cdr3_aa: CATSDAARNTEAFF
cdr3_nt: TGTGCCACCAGTGACGCAGCGCGGAACACTGAAGCTTTCTTT

v_call: TRBV29-1
j_call: TRBJ2-3
d_call: .
clone_size: .
cdr3_aa: CSVESEGPTDTQYF
cdr3_nt: TGCAGCGTTGAGTCGGAGGGCCCCACAGATACGCAGTATTTT

v_call: TRBV9
j_call: TRBJ2-3
d_call: .
clone_size: .
cdr3_aa: CASGTPTDTQYF
cdr3_nt: TGTGCCAGCGGAACTCCCACAGATACGCAGTATTTT

v_call: TRBV20-1
j_call: TRBJ2-2
d_call: TRBD2
clone_size: .
cdr3_aa: CSARKGGSAGELFF
cdr3_nt: TGCAGTGCGCGAAAAGGCGGGAGCGCCGGGGAGCTGTTTTTT

v_call: TRBV5-6
j_call: TRBJ2-6
d_call: .
clone_size: .
cdr3_aa: CASSLVGTGANVLTF
cdr3_nt: TGTGCCAGCAGCCTAGTAGGAACTGGGGCCAACGTCCTGACTTTC

v_call: TRBV7-9
j_call: TRBJ1-2
d_call: .
clone_size: many
cdr3_aa: CASSSSGGGNYGYTF
cdr3_nt: TGTGCCAGCAGCTCCTCGGGGGGGGGAAACTATGGCTACACCTTC

v_call: TRBV7-2
j_call: TRBJ2-7
d_call: .
clone_size: few
cdr3_aa: CASSSFPPYEQYF
cdr3_nt: TGTGCCAGCAGCTCCTTCCCGCCCTACGAGCAGTACTTC

v_call: TRBV24-1
j_call: TRBJ2-3
d_call: .
clone_size: .
cdr3_aa: CATSGRSTDTQYF
cdr3_nt: TGTGCCACCAGTGGTAGGAGCACAGATACGCAGTATTTT

v_call: TRBV5-1
j_call: TRBJ1-1
d_call: .
clone_size: many
cdr3_aa: CASSLVAGTEAFF
cdr3_nt: TGCGCCAGCAGCTTGGTAGCCGGGACTGAAGCTTTCTTT

v_call: TRBV21-1
j_call: TRBJ2-5
d_call: .
clone_size: .
cdr3_aa: CASSKVTGGGETQYF
cdr3_nt: TGTGCCAGCAGCAAAGTCACAGGGGGCGGAGAGACCCAGTACTTC

v_call: TRBV28
j_call: TRBJ2-1
d_call: .
clone_size: few
cdr3_aa: CASLSAEGLRSYNEQFF
cdr3_nt: TGTGCCAGCTTGTCGGCGGAGGGTCTTCGCTCCTACAATGAGCAGTTCTTC

v_call: TRBV20-1
j_call: TRBJ2-3
d_call: .
clone_size: .
cdr3_aa: CSARMRGNTQYF
cdr3_nt: TGCAGTGCTAGAATGCGAGGGAATACGCAGTATTTT

v_call: TRBV3-1
j_call: TRBJ1-1
d_call: .
clone_size: .
cdr3_aa: CASSHYVGRRGTEAFF
cdr3_nt: TGTGCCAGCAGCCATTATGTAGGGAGGCGGGGGACTGAAGCTTTCTTT

v_call: TRBV5-5
j_call: TRBJ2-3
d_call: TRBD1
clone_size: few
cdr3_aa: CASSGDRAKDTQYF
cdr3_nt: TGTGCCAGCAGCGGGGACAGGGCGAAAGATACGCAGTATTTT

v_call: TRBV5-1
j_call: TRBJ1-1
d_call: .
clone_size: many
cdr3_aa: CASSETVTGVNTEAFF
cdr3_nt: TGCGCCAGCAGCGAGACTGTCACAGGAGTGAACACTGAAGCTTTCTTT

v_call: TRBV20-1
j_call: TRBJ2-5
d_call: .
clone_size: many
cdr3_aa: CSARDRRGEETQYF
cdr3_nt: TGCAGTGCTAGAGATAGAAGGGGGGAGGAGACCCAGTACTTC

v_call: TRBV6-5
j_call: TRBJ2-3
d_call: TRBD1
clone_size: .
cdr3_aa: CASSSKDRVWDTQYF
cdr3_nt: TGTGCCAGCAGTTCCAAGGACAGGGTATGGGATACGCAGTATTTT

v_call: TRBV24-1
j_call: TRBJ2-3
d_call: .
clone_size: many
cdr3_aa: CATSDIQGGETDTQYF
cdr3_nt: TGTGCCACCAGTGATATTCAGGGGGGCGAAACAGATACGCAGTATTTT

v_call: TRBV18
j_call: TRBJ1-1
d_call: .
clone_size: once
cdr3_aa: CASSEGGSNTEAFF
cdr3_nt: TGTGCCAGCTCGGAGGGCGGATCGAACACTGAAGCTTTCTTT

v_call: TRBV5-7
j_call: TRBJ1-3
d_call: TRBD1
clone_size: many
cdr3_aa: CASSESLEQGAGNTIYF
cdr3_nt: TGTGCCAGCAGCGAGTCACTGGAACAGGGGGCTGGAAACACCATATATTTT

v_call: TRBV12-3/TRBV12-4
j_call: TRBJ1-2
d_call: .
clone_size: many
cdr3_aa: CASSLGTGYTF
cdr3_nt: TGTGCCAGCAGTTTAGGGACAGGCTACACCTTC

v_call: TRBV5-4
j_call: TRBJ2-3
d_call: TRBD2
clone_size: .
cdr3_aa: CAAGGGLLSTDTQYF
cdr3_nt: TGTGCCGCGGGAGGCGGCCTCTTATCCACAGATACGCAGTATTTT

v_call: TRBV20-1
j_call: TRBJ1-5
d_call: .
clone_size: many
cdr3_aa: CSARGPGLSNQPQHF
cdr3_nt: TGCAGTGCTAGGGGACCGGGGCTTAGCAATCAGCCCCAGCATTTT